These T cell receptor beta chains were read from a single sample in a study of T cells after posttransplantation cyclophosphamide. Clones were sequenced by immunoSEQ multiplex PCR, and TCRdb holds only the in-frame ones, with some missing. The sample includes tens of thousands of clones, none of them occurring once. Sequenced sample: PBMCs. The receptor set was obtained from a woman in her 50s in good health and a related stem cell transplant donor. CDR3s include the opening cysteine and the closing phenylalanine or tryptophan. The order of the fields is V gene, D gene, J gene, clone size, CDR3 DNA, CDR3 protein. The D gene is left open where the match is weak. For some rows the clone size is stated as once, few or many, or as a class when expanded; others skip it.

TRBV11-3	-	TRBJ2-1	many	TGTGCCAGCAGTCAGGGTCCCCTCTCCTACAATGAGCAGTTCTTC	CASSQGPLSYNEQFF
TRBV7-8	TRBD2	TRBJ2-1	many	TGTGCCAGCAGCTTATTCGTAGCGGGAGGGGACAATGAGCAGTTCTTC	CASSLFVAGGDNEQFF
TRBV11-2	-	TRBJ2-7	-	TGTGCCAGCAGCTTAGATAGGGTACGGCAGTACTTC	CASSLDRVRQYF
TRBV7-3	TRBD1	TRBJ2-2	-	TGTGCCAGCGCAACAGGGGTGGACACCGGGGAGCTGTTTTTT	CASATGVDTGELFF
TRBV10-3	-	TRBJ1-2	many	TGTGCCATCAGTGACGGGACACCATATGGCTACACCTTC	CAISDGTPYGYTF
TRBV6-4	TRBD2	TRBJ2-1	many	TGTGCCAGCAGTGACGGACTAGCGGGAGGGCATGAGCAGTTCTTC	CASSDGLAGGHEQFF
TRBV15	TRBD2	TRBJ2-1	few	TGTGCCACCAGCAGAAAGGGGGTAGCGGGAGGTGAGCAGTTCTTC	CATSRKGVAGGEQFF
TRBV5-1	-	TRBJ2-7	many	TGCGCCAGCAGCGCGGGACACCCGAGGTTCGAGCAGTACTTC	CASSAGHPRFEQYF
TRBV6-1	-	TRBJ1-2	many	TGTGCCAGCAGTGAAGCAAGGGGATATGGCTACACCTTC	CASSEARGYGYTF
TRBV4-2	-	TRBJ2-7	few	TGTGCCAGCAGCCAAGAAACAGGACCCTCCTACGAGCAGTACTTC	CASSQETGPSYEQYF
TRBV5-6	-	TRBJ2-7	many	TGTGCCAGCAGCGAGACGGGCTACGAGCAGTACTTC	CASSETGYEQYF
TRBV7-2	TRBD1	TRBJ1-1	many	TGTGCCAGCAGTCCCGGGACAGCGAACACTGAAGCTTTCTTT	CASSPGTANTEAFF
TRBV7-3	-	TRBJ1-2	few	TGTGCCAGCAGCTTACCGGGACACTTGGCTTACACCTTC	CASSLPGHLAYTF
TRBV30	TRBD1	TRBJ2-5	-	TGTGCCTGGAGTCCCCGGACAGGGGGGGAAATGAAGACCCAGTACTTC	CAWSPRTGGEMKTQYF
TRBV5-4	TRBD1	TRBJ1-2	many	TGTGCCAGCAGCCAGGGACAGGGGGCTGGGGGCTACACCTTC	CASSQGQGAGGYTF
TRBV6-2/TRBV6-3	-	TRBJ2-5	few	TGTGCCAGCACGCAAGGAGGGGAAGAGACCCAGTACTTC	CASTQGGEETQYF
TRBV6-6	TRBD1	TRBJ2-1	many	TGTGCCGGAAGGACAGGCTACAATGAGCAGTTCTTC	CAGRTGYNEQFF